Listed here are 27 T cell receptor beta chains from one sample, sequenced in a study of cytomegalovirus exposure and HLA in healthy donors. The PCR made use of 60 Vbeta and 13 Jbeta primers. Assay used: immunoSEQ multiplex PCR; TCRdb lists only in-frame clones, some missing. The sample comprises 150,000 or so clones, over 70% of which are singletons, and about 13% rests with the top ten. Input material: PBMCs. The receptors were gathered from a man aged 25-40 years in good health and CMV-seropositive.

This sequence joins TRBV9 and TRBJ2-1; 10 nucleotides agree with TRBD2. Germline CDR1 and CDR2: SGDLS and YYNGEE. The CDR3 contains 19 residues. V lost 0 bases, J lost 3 bases, and 12 bases stayed unmatched. CDR3 loop: CASSVGASGRLSGYNEQFF. The CDR3 nucleotides read TGTGCCAGCAGCGTAGGGGCTAGCGGGAGATTAAGTGGCTACAATGAGCAGTTCTTC.

The chain links TRBV1 to TRBJ2-1; TRBD2, as called in the table, went unchecked against the DNA. TRBV1 is tagged as a pseudogene. The length of the CDR3 is 15 residues. The CDR3 DNA is TGCACCAGCAGCCACCGCGGGAGGGCCGGGTATGAGCAGTTCTTC. It codes for CTSSHRGRAGYEQFF.

The chain joins TRBV7-9 to TRBJ2-7; TRBD2 is a possible D gene (5 bases). The length of the CDR3 is 13 residues. The V end was cut by 6 bases, the J end by 4 bases, with 13 bases between. The germline V gene has CDR1 SEHNR and CDR2 FQNEAQ (reference sequence). The CDR3 loop is CASSPGESYEQYF. CDR3 bases: TGTGCCAGCAGTCCCGGGGAATCATACGAGCAGTACTTC.

This clone was seen once. The rearrangement joins TRBV11-1 to TRBJ2-3; TRBD2 matches at 8 bases. Germline lookup yields CDR1 SGHAT and CDR2 FQDESV (reference sequence). The CDR3 has 15 amino acids. The V gene end was trimmed by 3 bases and the J gene end by 2 bases; junction bases not matched to a gene: 4. DNA of the CDR3: TGTGCCAGCAGCTTGCTAGCGGGTCCCACAGATACGCAGTATTTT. It translates to CASSLLAGPTDTQYF. Using reference TRBV11-1 and TRBJ2-3 for the parts outside the CDR3, the full variable domain is EAEVAQSPRYKITEKSQAVAFWCDPISGHATLYWYRQILGQGPELLVQFQDESVVDDSQLPKDRFSAERLKGVDSTLKIQPAELGDSAMYLCASSLLAGPTDTQYFGPGTRLTVL.

The chain employs TRBV5-1 and TRBJ2-7; 8 bases agree with TRBD1. Per the germline V gene, CDR1 is SGHRS and CDR2 is YFSETQ. With V trimmed by 0 bases and J by 0 bases, 5 bases remained unmatched. This CDR3 is 16 amino acids long. The CDR3 region has the DNA TGCGCCAGCAGCTTGGAACCACAGGGGGTCTCCTACGAGCAGTACTTC. Protein sequence: CASSLEPQGVSYEQYF.

This CDR3 reads CASSGSGEGNEQFF. The CDR3 DNA sequence: TGTGCCAGCAGCGGTAGCGGAGAAGGGAATGAGCAGTTCTTC. This chain links TRBV9 with TRBJ2-1; a possible D gene is TRBD2 (6 bases). CDR1 and CDR2 from the germline V gene are SGDLS and YYNGEE. The CDR3 covers 14 residues. V was pared by 3 bases and J by 7 bases, with 14 bases between.

The chain recombines TRBV5-1 with TRBJ2-1; 7 nucleotides match TRBD1. The CDR3 consists of 17 residues. Germline-derived CDR1 and CDR2 are SGHRS and YFSETQ. V lost 0 bases to trimming and J lost 3 bases; unmatched junction nucleotides: 9. This chain's CDR3 is CASSLAYYRDSYNEQFF. Here the CDR3 DNA reads TGCGCCAGCAGCTTGGCTTATTACAGGGACAGCTACAATGAGCAGTTCTTC.

The chain uses TRBV4-2 and TRBJ2-7; possibly TRBD1 for D (5 bases). The V end was cut by 4 bases, the J end by 2 bases, with 12 bases between. The CDR3 is made up of 14 amino acids. Germline values: CDR1 LGHNA, CDR2 YNFKEQ. CDR3 amino acids: CASSRAQGPYEQYF. The CDR3 DNA sequence: TGTGCCAGCAGCCGTGCTCAGGGTCCCTACGAGCAGTACTTC.

The chain employs TRBV18 and TRBJ2-7; tentative D call: TRBD1 (5 bases). This CDR3 region has 17 residues. V was trimmed by 1 base and J by 0 bases, leaving 16 bases between them. CDR1 and CDR2 from the germline V gene are KGHSH and LQKENI. Written as DNA, the CDR3 is TGTGCCAGCTCACCACGGGGCCAAGGGGCTAGCTCCTACGAGCAGTACTTC. Translation gives CASSPRGQGASSYEQYF.

This rearrangement joins TRBV6-6 to TRBJ1-5; D uncertain. The CDR3 has 11 amino acids. In germline, CDR1 is MNHNY, CDR2 SVGAGI (reference sequence). V lost 4 bases to trimming and J lost 4 bases, with 2 bases between them. In DNA, the CDR3 is TGTGCCAGCAGTTTAAATCAGCCCCAGCATTTT. Translated: CASSLNQPQHF.

The V call is TRBV10-3, the J call TRBJ1-5, with 8 bases aligning to TRBD1. J lost 0 bases, V lost 6 bases, and 4 bases had no gene match. Germline CDR1 ENHRY, CDR2 SYGVKD. CDR3 length: 15 residues. The chain's CDR3 is CAIRPDRGSNQPQHF. Written as DNA, the CDR3 is TGTGCCATCAGACCCGACAGGGGTAGCAATCAGCCCCAGCATTTT.

This clone was counted a single time. The J gene is TRBJ2-3, the V gene TRBV5-6; 7 positions agree with TRBD1. The V and J ends lost 3 bases and 2 bases, in that order; junction bases with no gene match: 6. The CDR3 is 15 amino acids. CDR1 and CDR2 from the germline V gene are SGHDT and YYEEEE. The chain's CDR3 is CASSSLDRDTDTQYF. The CDR3 DNA reads TGTGCCAGCAGCTCGCTAGACAGGGACACAGATACGCAGTATTTT.

The chain links TRBV7-6 to TRBJ2-1; no clear D gene. Trimming took 1 base from V and 10 from J, leaving 5 bases between them. Germline values: CDR1 SGHVS, CDR2 FNYEAQ. The CDR3 covers 11 residues. The CDR3, as DNA: TGTGCCAGCAGCTTAGGGAGAGAGCAGTTCTTC. This translates into CASSLGREQFF.

Here the CDR3 reads CASRGSNEQFF. CDR3 sequence (DNA): TGCGCCAGCAGGGGGAGCAATGAGCAGTTCTTC. The rearrangement uses TRBV5-1 and TRBJ2-1; a possible D gene is TRBD2 (5 bases). This CDR3 spans 11 amino acids. Trimming left V 5 bases short and J 6 bases short, with 6 bases between. Germline CDR1 SGHRS, CDR2 YFSETQ. The variable domain in full, completed from reference TRBV5-1 and TRBJ2-1, reads KAGVTQTPRYLIKTRGQQVTLSCSPISGHRSVSWYQQTPGQGLQFLFEYFSETQRNKGNFPGRFSGRQFSNSRSEMNVSTLELGDSALYLCASRGSNEQFFGPGTRLTVL.

The chain joins TRBV28 to TRBJ2-7, with TRBD1 identical over 7 bases. The CDR3 is 15 amino acids. The germline gives CDR1 MDHEN, CDR2 SYDVKM. J gave up 2 bases and V 6 bases, and 10 bases lay outside the gene matches. CDR3: CASSLQGTGTYEQYF. The CDR3 DNA follows: TGTGCCAGCAGCCTACAGGGGACGGGGACCTACGAGCAGTACTTC.

The chain has TRBV19 and TRBJ2-7, with 11 bases fitting TRBD1. Germline values: CDR1 LNHDA, CDR2 SQIVND (reference sequence). This CDR3 comprises 19 residues. V dropped 9 bases and J dropped 4; count of bases not matched to a gene: 23. CDR3 nucleotides: TGTGCCAGCAGACCGTCCGGGATGAAGCCGGGACAGGGGGGTTACGAGCAGTACTTC. Translated, it gives CASRPSGMKPGQGGYEQYF.

CDR3 coding DNA: TGTGCCATCAGTGAGTCAGGGGGCCTTGCAACTAATGAAAAACTGTTTTTT. Protein: CAISESGGLATNEKLFF. The chain couples TRBV10-3 to TRBJ1-4; 7 bases align to TRBD1. This CDR3 contains 17 residues. The ends lost 0 bases at V and 0 bases at J; junction bases unmatched: 4. Looked up from germline, CDR1 is ENHRY and CDR2 is SYGVKD.

The V and J genes are TRBV5-6 and TRBJ2-1, with TRBD1 as a possible D gene (6 bases). The germline V and J ends were trimmed by 4 bases and 4 bases, with 15 bases remaining between them. The CDR3 runs 15 residues. The germline gives CDR1 SGHDT, CDR2 YYEEEE. The CDR3 region is CASSASQGFYNEQFF. The CDR3 region has the DNA TGTGCCAGCAGCGCCTCACAGGGTTTTTACAATGAGCAGTTCTTC.

This rearrangement joins TRBV7-8 to TRBJ2-4; TRBD1 might be the D (6 bases). The CDR3 is 14 amino acids. Per the germline V gene, CDR1 is SGHVS and CDR2 is FQNEAQ. Trimming pared 5 bases from V and 8 bases from J, leaving 16 bases between. CDR3 region: CASSPQGRGDIQYF. CDR3 DNA: TGTGCCAGCAGCCCACAGGGTCGTGGGGACATTCAGTACTTC.

The chain has TRBV30 and TRBJ2-7; D is perhaps TRBD2 (6 bases). Deletions cut 2 bases from V and 5 bases from J, with 16 bases between. Germline values: CDR1 GTSNPN, CDR2 SVGIG (reference sequence). The CDR3 loop spans 14 amino acids. In DNA form, the CDR3 reads TGTGCCTGGAGTATAGGGACTCCTACTGACGAGCAGTACTTC. It codes for CAWSIGTPTDEQYF. The full variable domain, rest sourced from reference TRBV30 and TRBJ2-7, is SQTIHQWPATLVQPVGSPLSLECTVEGTSNPNLYWYRQAAGRGLQLLFYSVGIGQISSEVPQNLSASRPQDRQFILSSKKLLLSDSGFYLCAWSIGTPTDEQYFGPGTRLTVT.

The rearrangement links TRBV5-8 to TRBJ2-1, with 9 bases lining up with TRBD2. V was pared by 0 bases and J by 6 bases, with 7 bases of the junction left unmatched. Looked up from germline, CDR1 is SGHTS and CDR2 is YDEGEE. The CDR3 extends over 16 amino acids. CDR3 sequence: CASSLEAGGPSNEQFF. The CDR3 DNA reads TGTGCCAGCAGCTTGGAGGCGGGAGGGCCTAGCAATGAGCAGTTCTTC.

The chain uses TRBV7-6 and TRBJ2-7, with TRBD1 identical over 7 bases. Germline V gives CDR1 SGHVS, CDR2 FNYEAQ. V lost 5 bases and J lost 2; bases outside the gene matches: 12. CDR3 size: 16 residues. CDR3 nucleotide sequence: TGTGCCAGCAGCCCAGAGATCGACAGGGTCCCCTACGAGCAGTACTTC. Residues: CASSPEIDRVPYEQYF.

V gene TRBV27 combines with J gene TRBJ2-7, with TRBD2 matching over 15 bases. The V segment lost 6 bases and the J segment 3 bases; nucleotides outside the gene matches: 9. CDR1 and CDR2 (germline): MNHEY, SMNVEV (reference sequence). This CDR3 is 17 amino acids long. CDR3 protein: CASSRSGLAGGNYEQYF. The CDR3 nucleotides read TGTGCCAGCAGCCGTTCGGGACTAGCGGGAGGAAACTACGAGCAGTACTTC.

The rearrangement links TRBV7-9 to TRBJ2-5, with 12 bases fitting TRBD2. Germline assignment: CDR1 SEHNR and CDR2 FQNEAQ (reference sequence). The junction had 6 bases not matched to a gene; V was cut back by 5 bases and J by 2 bases. The CDR3 sequence is 16 residues long. The CDR3: CASSLLGLAGQETQYF. CDR3 bases: TGTGCCAGCAGCCTTCTTGGACTAGCGGGACAAGAGACCCAGTACTTC. Together with reference TRBV7-9 and TRBJ2-5, the CDR3 gives the full variable domain: DTGVSQNPRHKITKRGQNVTFRCDPISEHNRLYWYRQTLGQGPEFLTYFQNEAQLEKSRLLSDRFSAERPKGSFSTLEIQRTEQGDSAMYLCASSLLGLAGQETQYFGPGTRLLVL.

The CDR3 reads CASSPQGLGSNQPQHF. CDR3 in DNA: TGTGCCAGCAGTCCCCAGGGGTTGGGTAGCAATCAGCCCCAGCATTTT. J is TRBJ1-5 and V is TRBV28; D perhaps matches TRBD1 (6 bases). This CDR3 spans 16 amino acids. The V gene's germline CDR1 is MDHEN and CDR2 SYDVKM. The V and J ends lost 5 bases and 0 bases respectively, with 14 bases between them.

The CDR3 nucleotides read TGTGCTAGTGGTTTCAGCCGGACAGTGGACGAGCAGTACTTC. The encoded protein is CASGFSRTVDEQYF. The chain has TRBV12-5 and TRBJ2-7; possibly TRBD1 for D (6 bases). Germline-derived CDR1 and CDR2 are LGHNT and FRNRAP. V lost 3 bases, J lost 5 bases, and 14 bases lay in between. The CDR3 contains 14 residues. The variable domain in full, completed from reference TRBV12-5 and TRBJ2-7, reads DARVTQTPRHKVTEMGQEVTMRCQPILGHNTVFWYRQTMMQGLELLAYFRNRAPLDDSGMPKDRFSAEMPDATLATLKIQPSEPRDSAVYFCASGFSRTVDEQYFGPGTRLTVT.

The chain uses TRBV4-2 and TRBJ2-1; possibly TRBD2 for D (6 bases). The germline gives CDR1 LGHNA, CDR2 YNFKEQ. The CDR3 contains 14 residues. Trimming left V 1 base short and J 6 bases short, with 10 bases between. The DNA for the CDR3 is TGTGCCAGCAGCCAAGGAAGGGACTTCAATGAGCAGTTCTTC. Translated: CASSQGRDFNEQFF.